This T cell receptor beta chain comes out of a study of T-cell memory formation after mild COVID-19. Study information: Clustering of TCRs was largely donor specific.

CDR1 and CDR2 from the germline V gene are MDHEN and SYDVKM. V lost 9 bases to trimming and J lost 10 bases, with 10 bases between them. CDR3 length: 10 residues. TCRdb ran MiXCR on the 5' RACE reads and lists one entry per CDR3 protein. The data show approximately 170,000 distinct CDR3 sequences, 10% to 15% seen once. This clonotype came up a few times. This receptor was obtained from a man between 18 and 35 years old who had mild COVID-19 (a few samples of this study predate the infection). Cell type and time point are not known. Sequencing used PBMCs or a T cell subset sorted from them (not recorded which). The chain couples TRBV28 to TRBJ2-1, with D unresolved. CDR3 region: CARTPFEQFF. Written as DNA, the CDR3 is TGTGCCAGGACTCCCTTCGAGCAGTTCTTC.